This T cell receptor (beta chain) was captured by sequencing in a study of blood T cells in healthy people across ages. Notes on the study in general: In older individuals, TCR beta diversity per million T cells was lower, falling roughly linearly with age. Underestimates were what the diversity estimates from one million T cells were considered to be. Any conclusive comparison of naive versus antigen-experienced cells was prevented by using unsorted PBMCs.

The V and J ends lost 4 bases and 11 bases respectively, with 23 bases between them. This CDR3 contains 15 residues. CDR1 is MNHEY and CDR2 is SVGAGI in the germline V gene. A J-beta primer mix and a sample-barcoded 5' primer were used in a second PCR of roughly 6 to 11 cycles. Template switching added a 12-random-nucleotide identifier to every cDNA molecule. TCRdb reprocessed the 5' RACE reads via MiXCR and lists one record per CDR3 protein. The sample contains about 580,000 distinct CDR3 sequences, 40% to 50% of which appear only once. Comments on this clonotype: The antigen is undetermined.

This clonotype was obtained from a man aged 80 or over in good health. The chain has TRBV6-5 and TRBJ1-1; possible D gene TRBD1, 6 bases. Sequenced: blood. DNA of the CDR3: TGTGCCAGCAGTTCCCTGAGCGGGGGGGCGGGAGAGGCTTTCTTT. As protein: CASSSLSGGAGEAFF.